This T cell receptor (beta chain) was sequenced for a study of cytomegalovirus exposure and HLA in healthy donors. With regard to this clone: Its antigen is still unknown.

The donors were members of the roughly 120-subject validation cohort (separate from the 666-subject first cohort). This table comes from immunoSEQ multiplex PCR, and its TCRdb copy is limited to in-frame clones, with some not included. The table shows 150,000 to 200,000 clones, with around nine tenths occurring only once. Study conclusions and caveats: Cytomegalovirus association was assigned to more than 150 TCR beta chains.

Sequenced input: PBMCs. The receptor was derived from a man in his thirties or forties in good health and CMV-seropositive.

The CDR3 bases are TGTGCCAGCAGCTTAGATCTCAGGCCCCAGTTCTTC. Translating gives CASSLDLRPQFF. V usage is TRBV11-3 and J usage is TRBJ2-1; D not certain. Deletions cut 0 bases from V and 13 bases from J, with 10 bases between. The CDR3 covers 12 residues. From germline, CDR1 is SGHNT and CDR2 YENEEA.